This entry describes one T cell receptor beta chain. V lost 7 bases and J lost 2, with 12 bases in between. Germline CDR1 reads ENHRY; CDR2 reads SYGVKD. The length of the CDR3 is 14 residues. The sample is drawn from a study of blood T cell repertoires in COVID-19. The data were produced by immunoSEQ multiplex PCR, yet TCRdb's version contains in-frame clones alone and is incomplete. Here the sample spans about 270,000 clones, roughly 84% being singletons. This sequence originates from a woman under 30 with acute or convalescent COVID-19. V is TRBV10-3 and J is TRBJ1-5; D possibly corresponds to TRBD1 (6 bases). Sequenced sample: peripheral blood. CDR3 residues: CAINSAGGNQPQHF. The CDR3 DNA reads as TGTGCCATCAACTCTGCAGGGGGCAATCAGCCCCAGCATTTT.